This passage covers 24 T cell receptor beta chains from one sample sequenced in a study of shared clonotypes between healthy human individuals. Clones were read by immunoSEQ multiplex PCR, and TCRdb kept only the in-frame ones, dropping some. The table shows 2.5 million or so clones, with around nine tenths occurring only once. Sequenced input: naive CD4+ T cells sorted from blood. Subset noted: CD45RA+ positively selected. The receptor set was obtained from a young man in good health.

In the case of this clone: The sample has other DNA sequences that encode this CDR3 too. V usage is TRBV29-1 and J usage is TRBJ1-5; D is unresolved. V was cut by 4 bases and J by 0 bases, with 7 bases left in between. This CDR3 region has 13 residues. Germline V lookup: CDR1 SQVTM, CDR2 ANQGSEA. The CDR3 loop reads CSVGENSNQPQHF. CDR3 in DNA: TGCAGCGTTGGGGAAAATAGCAATCAGCCCCAGCATTTT.

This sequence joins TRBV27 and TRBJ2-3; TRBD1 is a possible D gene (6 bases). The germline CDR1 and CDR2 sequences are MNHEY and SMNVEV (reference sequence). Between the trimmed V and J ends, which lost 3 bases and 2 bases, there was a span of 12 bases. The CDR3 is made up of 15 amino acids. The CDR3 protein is CASSLRRGLTDTQYF. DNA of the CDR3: TGTGCCAGCAGTTTGCGCAGGGGCCTCACAGATACGCAGTATTTT.

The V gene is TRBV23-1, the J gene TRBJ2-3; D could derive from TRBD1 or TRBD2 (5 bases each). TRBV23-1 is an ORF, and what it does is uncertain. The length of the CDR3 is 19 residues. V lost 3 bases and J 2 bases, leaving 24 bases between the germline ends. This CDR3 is CASSHPHDRDRKDTDTQYF. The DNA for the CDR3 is TGCGCCAGCAGTCATCCCCACGATAGGGACCGGAAGGACACAGATACGCAGTATTTT.

The CDR3 nucleotides read TGTGCCAGCAGTCACCGGACTCCCGGGGAAGCCGGAGAGTACTTC. Residues: CASSHRTPGEAGEYF. The rearrangement uses TRBV6-5 and TRBJ2-5; D might be TRBD2 (5 bases). The CDR3 has 15 residues. Germline V gene lookup returns CDR1 MNHEY and CDR2 SVGAGI. Trimming shortened V by 5 bases and J by 12 bases, and 25 bases separated the two germline ends.

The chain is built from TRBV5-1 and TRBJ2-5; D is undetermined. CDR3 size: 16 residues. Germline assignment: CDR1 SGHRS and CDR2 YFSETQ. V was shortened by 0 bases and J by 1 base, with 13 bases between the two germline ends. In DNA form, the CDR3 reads TGCGCCAGCAGCTTGGGCCCTTCGCTGGGCCAAGAGACCCAGTACTTC. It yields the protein CASSLGPSLGQETQYF.

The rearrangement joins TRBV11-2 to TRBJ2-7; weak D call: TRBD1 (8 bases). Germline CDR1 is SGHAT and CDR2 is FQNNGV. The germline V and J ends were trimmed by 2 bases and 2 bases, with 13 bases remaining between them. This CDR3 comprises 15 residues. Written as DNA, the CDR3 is TGTGCCAGCAGCTTAAACAGGGGGGGACCCTACGAGCAGTACTTC. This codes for CASSLNRGGPYEQYF. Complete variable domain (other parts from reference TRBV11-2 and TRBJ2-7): EAGVAQSPRYKIIEKRQSVAFWCNPISGHATLYWYQQILGQGPKLLIQFQNNGVVDDSQLPKDRFSAERLKGVDSTLKIQPAKLEDSAVYLCASSLNRGGPYEQYFGPGTRLTVT.

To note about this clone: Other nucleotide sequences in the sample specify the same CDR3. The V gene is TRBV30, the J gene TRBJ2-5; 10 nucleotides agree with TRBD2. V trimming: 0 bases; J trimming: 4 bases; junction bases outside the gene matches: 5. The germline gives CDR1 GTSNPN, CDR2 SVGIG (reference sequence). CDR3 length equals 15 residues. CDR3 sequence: CAWSVGLAGVETQYF. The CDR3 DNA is TGTGCCTGGAGTGTAGGGCTAGCGGGAGTAGAGACCCAGTACTTC.

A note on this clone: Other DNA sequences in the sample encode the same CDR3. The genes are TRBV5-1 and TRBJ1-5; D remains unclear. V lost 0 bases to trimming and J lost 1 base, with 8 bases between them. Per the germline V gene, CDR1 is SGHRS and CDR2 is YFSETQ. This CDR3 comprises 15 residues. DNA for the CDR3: TGCGCCAGCAGCTTGGATTCGGGCAGCAATCAGCCCCAGCATTTT. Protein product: CASSLDSGSNQPQHF.

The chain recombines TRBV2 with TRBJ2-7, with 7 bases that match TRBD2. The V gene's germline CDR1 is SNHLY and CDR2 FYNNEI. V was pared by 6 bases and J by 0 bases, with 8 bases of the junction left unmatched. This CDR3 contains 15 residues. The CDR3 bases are TGTGCCAGCAGAGCTTCTAGCGGAAGCTCCTACGAGCAGTACTTC. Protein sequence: CASRASSGSSYEQYF.

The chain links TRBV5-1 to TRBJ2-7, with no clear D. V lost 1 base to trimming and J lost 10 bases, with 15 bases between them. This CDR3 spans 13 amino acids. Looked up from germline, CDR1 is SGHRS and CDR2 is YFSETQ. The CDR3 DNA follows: TGCGCCAGCAGCTTGCCGCCTGAGGCCCTCCAGTACTTC. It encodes CASSLPPEALQYF.

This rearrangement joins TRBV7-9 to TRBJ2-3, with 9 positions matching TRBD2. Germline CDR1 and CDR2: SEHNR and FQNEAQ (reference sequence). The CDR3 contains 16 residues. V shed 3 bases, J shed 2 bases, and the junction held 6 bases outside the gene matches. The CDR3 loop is CASSFGLAGPTDTQYF. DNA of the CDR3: TGTGCCAGCAGCTTTGGGCTAGCGGGACCCACAGATACGCAGTATTTT.

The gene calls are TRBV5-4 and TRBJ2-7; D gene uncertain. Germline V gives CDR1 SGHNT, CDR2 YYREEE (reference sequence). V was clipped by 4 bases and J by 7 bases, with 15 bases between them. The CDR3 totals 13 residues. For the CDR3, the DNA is TGTGCCAGCAGCCCCCGTTCTGGGGAAGAGCAGTACTTC. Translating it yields CASSPRSGEEQYF.

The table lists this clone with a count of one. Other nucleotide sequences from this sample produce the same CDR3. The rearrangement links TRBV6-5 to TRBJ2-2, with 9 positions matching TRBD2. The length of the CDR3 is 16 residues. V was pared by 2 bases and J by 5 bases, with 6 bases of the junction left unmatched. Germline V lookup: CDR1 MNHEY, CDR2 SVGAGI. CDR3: CASSYRAGGGTGELFF. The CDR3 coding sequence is TGTGCCAGCAGTTACCGCGCGGGAGGGGGTACCGGGGAGCTGTTTTTT.

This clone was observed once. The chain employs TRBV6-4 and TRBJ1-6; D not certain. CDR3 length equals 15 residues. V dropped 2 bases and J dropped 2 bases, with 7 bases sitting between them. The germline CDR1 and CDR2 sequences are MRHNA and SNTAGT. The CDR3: CASSDGRTYNSPLHF. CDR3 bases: TGTGCCAGCAGTGACGGGCGCACCTATAATTCACCCCTCCACTTT.

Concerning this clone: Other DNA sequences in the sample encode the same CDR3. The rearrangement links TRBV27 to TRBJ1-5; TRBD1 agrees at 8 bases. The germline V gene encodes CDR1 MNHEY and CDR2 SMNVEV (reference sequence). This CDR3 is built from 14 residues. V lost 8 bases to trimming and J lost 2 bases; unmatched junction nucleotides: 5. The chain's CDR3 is CASRGTGGNQPQHF. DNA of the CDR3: TGTGCCAGCCGAGGGACAGGAGGCAATCAGCCCCAGCATTTT.

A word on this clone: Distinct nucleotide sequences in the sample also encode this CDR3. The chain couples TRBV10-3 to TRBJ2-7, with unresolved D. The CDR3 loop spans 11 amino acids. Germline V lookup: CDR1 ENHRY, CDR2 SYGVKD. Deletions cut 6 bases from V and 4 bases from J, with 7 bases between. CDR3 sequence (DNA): TGTGCCATCAGCCCCGGGTACGAGCAGTACTTC. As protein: CAISPGYEQYF.

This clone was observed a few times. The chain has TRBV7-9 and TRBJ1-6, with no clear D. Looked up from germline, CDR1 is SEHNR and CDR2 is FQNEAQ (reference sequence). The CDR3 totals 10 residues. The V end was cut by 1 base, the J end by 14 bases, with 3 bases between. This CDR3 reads CASSLGTLHF. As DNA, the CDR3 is TGTGCCAGCAGCTTAGGCACCCTCCACTTT.

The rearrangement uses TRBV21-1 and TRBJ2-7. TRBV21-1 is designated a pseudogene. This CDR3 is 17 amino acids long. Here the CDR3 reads CASSQLVRRDTSYEQYF. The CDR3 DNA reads TGTGCCAGCAGCCAGCTGGTGAGGCGGGACACCTCCTACGAGCAGTACTTC.

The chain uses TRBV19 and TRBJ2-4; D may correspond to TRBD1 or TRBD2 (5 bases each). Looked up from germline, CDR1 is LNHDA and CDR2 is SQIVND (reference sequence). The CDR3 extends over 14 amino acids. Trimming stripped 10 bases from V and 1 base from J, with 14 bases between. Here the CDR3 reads CATRYGGAKNIQYF. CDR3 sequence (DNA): TGTGCCACCCGTTATGGGGGTGCCAAAAACATTCAGTACTTC.

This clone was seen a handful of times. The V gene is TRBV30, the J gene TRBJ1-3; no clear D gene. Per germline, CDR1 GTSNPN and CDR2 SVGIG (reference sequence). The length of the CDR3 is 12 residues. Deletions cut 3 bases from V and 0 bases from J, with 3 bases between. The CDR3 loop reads CAWRISGNTIYF. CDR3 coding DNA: TGTGCCTGGAGGATCTCTGGAAACACCATATATTTT.

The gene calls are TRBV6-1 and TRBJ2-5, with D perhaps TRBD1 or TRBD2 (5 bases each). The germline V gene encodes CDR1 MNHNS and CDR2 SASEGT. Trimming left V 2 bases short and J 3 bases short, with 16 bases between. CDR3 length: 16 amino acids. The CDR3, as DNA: TGTGCCAGCAGTGAACTCGGGGCGACTGGGAAAGAGACCCAGTACTTC. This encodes CASSELGATGKETQYF.

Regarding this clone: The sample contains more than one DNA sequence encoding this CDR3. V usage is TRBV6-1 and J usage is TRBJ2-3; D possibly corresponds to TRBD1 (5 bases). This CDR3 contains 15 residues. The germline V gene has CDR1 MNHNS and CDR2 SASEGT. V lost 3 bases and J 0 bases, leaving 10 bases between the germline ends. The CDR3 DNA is TGTGCCAGCAGTGAGTATAGGGGAAGCACAGATACGCAGTATTTT. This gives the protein CASSEYRGSTDTQYF.

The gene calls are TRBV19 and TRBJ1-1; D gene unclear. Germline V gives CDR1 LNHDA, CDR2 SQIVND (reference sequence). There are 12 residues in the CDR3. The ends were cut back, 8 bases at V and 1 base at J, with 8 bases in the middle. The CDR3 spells CASRLENTEAFF. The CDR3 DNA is TGTGCCAGTCGACTGGAGAACACTGAAGCTTTCTTT.

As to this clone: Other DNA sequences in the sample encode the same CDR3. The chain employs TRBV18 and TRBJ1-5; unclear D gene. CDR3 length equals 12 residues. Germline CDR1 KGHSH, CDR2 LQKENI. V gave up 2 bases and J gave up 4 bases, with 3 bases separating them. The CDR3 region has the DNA TGTGCCAGCTCACCAGCAAATCAGCCCCAGCATTTT. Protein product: CASSPANQPQHF.